Listed below are T cell receptor beta chains from one sample, sequenced in a study of long-term antiretroviral therapy in people with HIV. Here immunoSEQ multiplex PCR was the method, and the copy in TCRdb shows in-frame clones only, minus some. The sample shows fewer than 20,000 clones, 81% of them seen only once. The source was unsorted PBMCs, collected 0.3 years before starting antiretroviral therapy. The source is a man aged 45-65 years with HIV. The CDR3 runs from the conserved cysteine through the conserved F or W. D genes are given only for firm matches. Expanded clones get a size class; other rows say once, few or many, or leave the size out.

.,.,TRBV5-1,TRBJ2-7,TGCGCCAGCAGCTTGGCTAACAGGGTAGTGTACGAGCAGTACTTC,CASSLANRVVYEQYF
TRBD2,once,TRBV27,TRBJ2-7,TGTGCCAGCAGTTTAGGAGCGGGGGCCTCCTACGAGCAGTACTTC,CASSLGAGASYEQYF
.,.,TRBV11-2,TRBJ1-1,TGTGCCAGCAGCCAGACAGGTTCGATCACTGAAGCTTTCTTT,CASSQTGSITEAFF
.,.,TRBV28,TRBJ1-4,TGTGCCAGCAGCCGGGAGAGGGAAAAACTGTTTTTT,CASSREREKLFF
TRBD2,few,TRBV4-3,TRBJ2-7,TGCGCCAGCAGCCAAGATCGGAGCGGGGGTACCTACGAGCAGTACTTC,CASSQDRSGGTYEQYF
TRBD1,.,TRBV10-3,TRBJ1-1,TGTGCCATCAGTGCCCCGACAGGGGGAAACACTGAAGCTTTCTTT,CAISAPTGGNTEAFF
.,.,TRBV7-9,TRBJ2-1,TGTGCCAGCAGCTTATTTCCAGACCCTAACAATGAGCAGTTCTTC,CASSLFPDPNNEQFF
.,few,TRBV19,TRBJ1-1,TGTGCCAGTAGTATAGCATTATGGGGGCCGAACACTGAAGCTTTCTTT,CASSIALWGPNTEAFF
TRBD2,.,TRBV13,TRBJ2-7,TGTGCCAGCAGCTTGGGACTAGCGGGGTACGAGCAGTACTTC,CASSLGLAGYEQYF
.,.,TRBV9,TRBJ2-5,TGTGCCAGCAGCACCAGCGTTGGGGTTCGAGAGACCCAGTACTTC,CASSTSVGVRETQYF
.,.,TRBV30,TRBJ1-1,TGTGCCTGGAGTGTAAGTGGTATTGGGCAGAAAGCTTTCTTT,CAWSVSGIGQKAFF
.,.,TRBV10-2,TRBJ2-7,TGCGCCAGCCGGACACCCAACCCTTGGGAGCAGTACTTC,CASRTPNPWEQYF
.,.,TRBV28,TRBJ1-5,TGTGCCAGCAGTCTTACTATACGGGAGCAGCCCCAGCATTTT,CASSLTIREQPQHF
TRBD1,.,TRBV28,TRBJ1-1,TGTGCCAGCAGTTTACGACAGGGGTACGCTTTCTTT,CASSLRQGYAFF
.,.,TRBV19,TRBJ2-1,TGTGCCAGTAGTATTAACTCGGGGGTGGAGCAGTTCTTC,CASSINSGVEQFF
.,few,TRBV27,TRBJ1-2,TGTGCCAGCAGTTTAGGACAGACCTATGGCTACACCTTC,CASSLGQTYGYTF
TRBD1,few,TRBV19,TRBJ1-5,TGTGCCACTGACAGGGGCGGCGGTCAGCCCCAGCATTTT,CATDRGGGQPQHF
.,.,TRBV12-5,TRBJ2-1,TGTGCTAGTGGTTTGGTACCGGCAGGAGAGCAGTTCTTC,CASGLVPAGEQFF
.,.,TRBV7-8,TRBJ1-1,TGTGCCAGCAGCTCCGGGCCGACTGGGACTGAAGCTTTCTTT,CASSSGPTGTEAFF
.,few,TRBV9,TRBJ1-5,TGTGCCAGCAGCGTGAGGGCAGGGTCGGATCAGCCCCAGCATTTT,CASSVRAGSDQPQHF
.,.,TRBV12-2,TRBJ1-5,TGTGCAAGTCGCTTCCGACAGTCGGATAGCAATCAGCCCCAGCATTTT,CASRFRQSDSNQPQHF
.,.,TRBV4-1,TRBJ2-7,TGCGCCAGCAGCCACGGAGATTCTAGCGTGGGGGGCGAGCAGTACTTC,CASSHGDSSVGGEQYF
.,.,TRBV19,TRBJ1-2,TGTGCCAGTAGTATAGAACTCGGGACGTTGGTCTACACCTTC,CASSIELGTLVYTF
.,.,TRBV4-2,TRBJ1-1,TGTGCCAGCAGCCAAGAAAGTCTTAGCGGGGTTAAGCTATCAGCTTTCTTT,CASSQESLSGVKLSAFF
TRBD1,once,TRBV7-8,TRBJ1-1,TGTGCCAGCAGCCCCCCCCAGGGGGTAGGGACTGAAGCTTTCTTT,CASSPPQGVGTEAFF
TRBD1,.,TRBV15,TRBJ2-7,TGTGCCACCAGCAGGTGGGACAGGGCCCACGAGCAGTACTTC,CATSRWDRAHEQYF
.,.,TRBV7-8,TRBJ1-2,TGTGCCAGCAGCTTAGGGGTGATGGGGGCCTATGGCTACACCTTC,CASSLGVMGAYGYTF
TRBD1,.,TRBV27,TRBJ2-7,TGTGCCAGCAGTTTGGGGACAGGCATCCTCTACGAGCAGTACTTC,CASSLGTGILYEQYF
.,few,TRBV7-6,TRBJ2-7,TGTGCCAGCAGCTTAATATCCGACGGAAGCTCCTACGAGCAGTACTTC,CASSLISDGSSYEQYF
.,.,TRBV18,TRBJ1-1,TGTGCCAGCTCAGGACAGTCCAGTAGAATCACTGAAGCTTTCTTT,CASSGQSSRITEAFF
TRBD2,.,TRBV15,TRBJ2-1,TGTGCCACCAGCGAAATTAGCGGGGTTCAGTTCTTC,CATSEISGVQFF
.,.,TRBV10-2,TRBJ1-6,TGCGCCAGCAGTGAGCGCGGCAGTCAATCGCCCCTCCACTTT,CASSERGSQSPLHF
.,.,TRBV4-1,TRBJ2-3,TGCGCCAGCAGCCAAGATCCGCACACTAGCACAGATACGCAGTATTTT,CASSQDPHTSTDTQYF
.,.,TRBV5-6,TRBJ1-3,TGTGCCAGCAGCTCGGATCGTGGAAACACCATATATTTT,CASSSDRGNTIYF
.,few,TRBV16,TRBJ1-5,TGTGCCAGCACCGGGGACCATAATCAGCCCCAGCATTTT,CASTGDHNQPQHF
.,.,TRBV7-2,TRBJ2-3,TGTGCCAGCAGCCCGAGGGTGGGGGCGGGCACAGATACGCAGTATTTT,CASSPRVGAGTDTQYF
TRBD1,.,TRBV7-9,TRBJ1-2,TGTGCCAGCAGCTTAGGGGGGACAGGGAATCCCAACGGCTACACCTTC,CASSLGGTGNPNGYTF
TRBD1,.,TRBV5-1,TRBJ2-1,TGCGCCAGCAGCTTGGAGGGAGACAGGGGGAACAATGAGCAGTTCTTC,CASSLEGDRGNNEQFF
.,once,TRBV10-1,TRBJ2-7,TGCGCCAGCAGTGATCGGGCAGGAGAAGGTAGCGAGCAGTACTTC,CASSDRAGEGSEQYF
TRBD1,.,TRBV5-1,TRBJ1-1,TGCGCCAGCAGAAATCCGACAGGGAATGAAGCTTTCTTT,CASRNPTGNEAFF